The rows below give T cell receptor beta chains drawn from one sample of a study of Graves' ophthalmopathy and Graves' hyperthyroidism. One entry per CDR3 protein, called by TCRdb with MiXCR from the multiplex PCR reads. The repertoire includes about 480,000 distinct CDR3 sequences, approximately 15% of them detected once, and 9.5% to 10% sits in the top ten. The sequencing input was blood. The receptors here all came from a woman aged 25-40 years with Graves' ophthalmopathy. The CDR3 runs from the conserved cysteine through the conserved F or W. The D gene is left open where the match is weak. Rows give clone size only sometimes, using once, few, many, or a class for an expanded clone.

>TRBJ2-6|TRBV5-1|.|many
CASSFGGRSGANVLTF
TGCGCCAGCAGCTTCGGGGGCCGATCTGGGGCCAACGTCCTGACTTTC
>TRBJ1-1|TRBV28|.|many
CASSSGGRNTEAFF
TGTGCCAGCAGTTCGGGGGGACGTAACACTGAAGCTTTCTTT
>TRBJ1-2|TRBV28|.|many
CASSLPGNYGYTF
TGTGCCAGCAGTTTACCTGGTAACTATGGCTACACCTTC
>TRBJ1-1|TRBV7-9|.|many
CASSLDLGVNTEAFF
TGTGCCAGCAGCTTAGACTTAGGGGTGAACACTGAAGCTTTCTTT
>TRBJ1-6|TRBV2|.|many
CASNSQFGSPLHF
TGTGCCAGCAATAGCCAATTCGGTTCACCCCTCCACTTT
>TRBJ2-7|TRBV7-2|TRBD2|many
CASRLAGGPFYEQYF
TGTGCCAGCAGGCTAGCGGGGGGGCCCTTTTACGAGCAGTACTTC
>TRBJ2-7|TRBV7-2|TRBD1|.
CASATGGYEQYF
TGTGCCAGCGCCACAGGGGGCTACGAGCAGTACTTC
>TRBJ1-6|TRBV13|.|many
CASNTGSNNSPLHF
TGTGCCAGCAACACAGGGAGTAATAATTCACCCCTCCACTTT
>TRBJ1-5|TRBV30|.|many
CAWSKGSNQPQHF
TGTGCCTGGAGTAAAGGGAGCAATCAGCCCCAGCATTTT
>TRBJ1-1|TRBV19|TRBD1|many
CASKGAGGIRDTEAFF
TGTGCCAGTAAAGGAGCAGGGGGCATTAGGGACACTGAAGCTTTCTTT
>TRBJ1-2|TRBV10-3|.|many
CAISEKGEYGYTF
TGTGCCATCAGTGAGAAGGGAGAGTATGGCTACACCTTC
>TRBJ2-5|TRBV30|TRBD1|many
CAWSAYRDSFQETQYF
TGTGCCTGGAGTGCTTACAGGGACAGCTTCCAAGAGACCCAGTACTTC
>TRBJ1-1|TRBV19|.|.
CASSFPPGAVTTEAFF
TGTGCCAGTAGTTTCCCCCCGGGGGCAGTGACGACTGAAGCTTTCTTT
>TRBJ1-2|TRBV28|.|many
CASSDPRGPNYGYTF
TGTGCCAGCAGTGACCCCCGGGGCCCAAACTATGGCTACACCTTC
>TRBJ1-6|TRBV5-1|.|many
CASSPVGGNYNSPLHF
TGCGCCAGCAGCCCTGTTGGGGGAAACTATAATTCACCCCTCCACTTT
>TRBJ1-2|TRBV5-1|TRBD1|.
CASKAGGSDGYTF
TGCGCCAGCAAGGCAGGGGGGAGCGATGGCTACACCTTC
>TRBJ1-1|TRBV12-3/TRBV12-4|.|.
CASSNMGNTDAFF
TGTGCCAGCAGCAACATGGGGAACACTGATGCTTTCTTT
>TRBJ1-6|TRBV6-1|TRBD1|many
CASSDLIGQGENSPLHF
TGTGCCAGCAGTGACCTGATAGGACAGGGGGAGAATTCACCCCTCCACTTT
>TRBJ1-1|TRBV7-8|.|many
CASSLLQTRNTEAFF
TGTGCCAGCAGCTTATTACAGACGAGGAACACTGAAGCTTTCTTT
>TRBJ2-7|TRBV7-2|.|few
CASSLGMVGLGQYF
TGTGCCAGCAGCTTAGGGATGGTGGGGCTCGGGCAGTACTTC
>TRBJ2-4|TRBV11-2|.|many
CASRTSRGKNIQYF
TGTGCCAGCAGGACTTCCAGGGGCAAAAACATTCAGTACTTC
>TRBJ2-5|TRBV18|TRBD2|.
CASSPPLLRGGAGKETQYF
TGTGCCAGCTCACCACCCCTGCTTCGAGGAGGAGCGGGAAAAGAGACCCAGTACTTC
>TRBJ2-7|TRBV12-3/TRBV12-4|TRBD1|.
CASSPLYRDRRQYF
TGTGCCAGCAGTCCCCTTTACAGGGACAGACGGCAGTACTTC
>TRBJ2-5|TRBV5-1|TRBD2|many
CASSPVTSGETQYF
TGCGCCAGCAGCCCCGTGACTAGCGGGGAGACCCAGTACTTC
>TRBJ1-2|TRBV7-2|TRBD1|few
CASSLDRGRYGYTF
TGTGCCAGCAGCTTAGACAGGGGGCGTTATGGCTACACCTTC
>TRBJ1-5|TRBV6-2/TRBV6-3|.|many
CASSYRDQPQHF
TGTGCCAGCAGTTACAGGGACCAGCCCCAGCATTTT
>TRBJ2-2|TRBV6-2/TRBV6-3|TRBD2|many
CASSYFGGRVVGELFF
TGTGCCAGCAGTTACTTCGGCGGGAGGGTCGTCGGGGAGCTGTTTTTT
>TRBJ2-4|TRBV6-1|.|few
CASSNRDIQYF
TGTGCCAGCAGTAACCGGGACATTCAGTACTTC
>TRBJ2-7|TRBV14|TRBD1|many
CASSIRTGVSSYEQYF
TGTGCCAGCAGCATAAGAACAGGGGTGAGCTCCTACGAGCAGTACTTC
>TRBJ2-5|TRBV5-5|TRBD1|many
CASSRTGEETQYF
TGTGCCAGCAGCCGGACAGGGGAAGAGACCCAGTACTTC
>TRBJ2-7|TRBV7-2|.|many
CASRRSVGYEQYF
TGTGCCAGCAGACGAAGCGTAGGCTACGAGCAGTACTTC
>TRBJ1-2|TRBV5-1|.|many
CASSPREGAGYGYTF
TGCGCCAGCAGCCCGCGGGAAGGGGCGGGCTATGGCTACACCTTC
>TRBJ1-5|TRBV20-1|TRBD1|.
CSAPRPTGGQPQHF
TGCAGTGCTCCAAGGCCCACAGGGGGTCAGCCCCAGCATTTT